Below, 17 T cell receptor beta chains from the same sample are listed, as sequenced in a study of tumor-infiltrating lymphocytes in localized non-small cell lung cancer. The protocol was immunoSEQ multiplex PCR, while the TCRdb copy is restricted to in-frame clones and leaves out a portion. The sample comprises 12,000 to 15,000 clones, 68% of which are singletons, and over 8% rests with the top ten. The sequenced material came from uninvolved lung tissue not adjacent to the tumor. The receptors derive from a human donor with non-small cell lung cancer.

This chain links TRBV7-6 with TRBJ1-5; 8 nucleotides agree with TRBD1. The CDR3 is 14 amino acids. V lost 5 bases, J lost 5 bases, and 5 bases stayed unmatched. Germline loops: CDR1 SGHVS, CDR2 FNYEAQ. DNA for the CDR3: TGTGCCAGCAGCCCCGGGACAGGCGATCAGCCCCAGCATTTT. It codes for CASSPGTGDQPQHF.

J is TRBJ2-2 and V is TRBV5-6, with a possible D match to TRBD1 (6 bases). Trimming shortened V by 1 base and J by 0 bases, and 10 bases separated the two germline ends. The germline gives CDR1 SGHDT, CDR2 YYEEEE. CDR3 size: 16 residues. CDR3 amino acids: CASSLTGTPNTGELFF. The CDR3 region has the DNA TGTGCCAGCAGCTTGACCGGGACACCGAACACCGGGGAGCTGTTTTTT.

The chain carries TRBV7-3 and TRBJ1-2, with D unclear. Germline-derived CDR1 and CDR2 are SGHTA and FQGTGA. V was clipped by 1 base and J by 5 bases, with 8 bases between them. This CDR3 comprises 13 residues. CDR3 nucleotide sequence: TGTGCCAGCAGCTTAAGGGATTCTTATGGCTACACCTTC. Translating it yields CASSLRDSYGYTF. Based on the CDR3 plus reference TRBV7-3 and TRBJ1-2, the full variable domain is GAGVSQTPSNKVTEKGKYVELRCDPISGHTALYWYRQSLGQGPEFLIYFQGTGAADDSGLPNDRFFAVRPEGSVSTLKIQRTERGDSAVYLCASSLRDSYGYTFGSGTRLTVV.

This clone was counted a few times. The chain employs TRBV6-1 and TRBJ1-5; no firm D call. The CDR3 has 15 amino acids. V shed 4 bases and J shed 0 bases, with 10 bases lying between them. CDR1 and CDR2 from the germline V gene are MNHNS and SASEGT. CDR3 nucleotides: TGTGCCAGCAGTGTCGGGCTTTATAGCAATCAGCCCCAGCATTTT. Its protein product is CASSVGLYSNQPQHF.

The rearrangement links TRBV5-5 to TRBJ2-3, with D possibly TRBD1 on 6 matching bases. The CDR3 consists of 13 residues. V dropped 4 bases and J dropped 6 bases, with 12 bases sitting between them. Germline V lookup: CDR1 SGHKS, CDR2 YYEKEE (reference sequence). CDR3 region: CASSLLQGDTQYF. CDR3 DNA: TGTGCCAGCAGCCTCCTTCAGGGGGATACGCAGTATTTT.

The chain has TRBV15 and TRBJ2-7; possibly TRBD1 for D (5 bases). V was cut by 0 bases and J by 2 bases, with 11 bases left in between. Germline loops: CDR1 LNHNV, CDR2 YYDKDF (reference sequence). The CDR3 runs 15 residues. DNA of the CDR3: TGTGCCACCAGCAGAGATCAGGGTAGGGCCTACGAGCAGTACGTC. This codes for CATSRDQGRAYEQYV.

The J gene is TRBJ1-2, the V gene TRBV28; perhaps TRBD1 as D (6 bases). The germline V and J ends were trimmed by 3 bases and 6 bases, with 8 bases remaining between them. There are 12 residues in the CDR3. Germline V gene lookup returns CDR1 MDHEN and CDR2 SYDVKM. Written as DNA, the CDR3 is TGTGCCAGCAGTTTCGGGGGGCATGGCTACACCTTC. Translated: CASSFGGHGYTF.

This clone was observed a few times. V is TRBV18 and J is TRBJ2-7; D assignment may be TRBD1 or TRBD2 (5 bases each). Germline V lookup: CDR1 KGHSH, CDR2 LQKENI. The CDR3 runs to 16 residues. V lost 2 bases to trimming and J lost 3 bases, with 17 bases between them. The CDR3 DNA reads TGTGCCAGCTCACCAAACCCTCGGGACGGATACTACGAGCAGTACGTC. Amino acid sequence: CASSPNPRDGYYEQYV.

This clone has a handful of counts. The chain links TRBV10-2 to TRBJ1-2, with D hard to call. The CDR3 totals 15 residues. Trimming took off 3 bases at V and 0 bases at J, with 11 bases between the two ends. Germline CDR1 WSHSY, CDR2 SAAADI. Written as DNA, the CDR3 is TGCGCCAGCAGTGAATTTACAGAAGCTAACTATGGCTACACCTTC. It specifies CASSEFTEANYGYTF.

This clone is medium-sized (0.01 to 0.1%) within its sample. This rearrangement joins TRBV4-3 to TRBJ2-3; TRBD2 aligns across 13 bases. V lost 4 bases to trimming and J lost 4 bases; unmatched junction nucleotides: 8. The V gene's germline CDR1 is LGHNA and CDR2 YSLEER. The CDR3 has 17 residues. The CDR3 spells CASSRRTSGGEADTQYF. The CDR3 DNA is TGCGCCAGCAGCCGAAGGACTAGCGGGGGTGAGGCAGATACGCAGTATTTT.

The chain couples TRBV5-6 to TRBJ2-7; 9 bases fit TRBD2. The CDR3 has 14 amino acids. The germline CDR1 and CDR2 sequences are SGHDT and YYEEEE. V lost 2 bases and J lost 5; bases outside the gene matches: 5. The CDR3 bases are TGTGCCAGCAGCTTCGGGACTAGCTTCGACGAGCAGTACTTC. It encodes CASSFGTSFDEQYF. Full variable domain (missing parts from reference TRBV5-6 and TRBJ2-7): DAGVTQSPTHLIKTRGQQVTLRCSPKSGHDTVSWYQQALGQGPQFIFQYYEEEERQRGNFPDRFSGHQFPNYSSELNVNALLLGDSALYLCASSFGTSFDEQYFGPGTRLTVT.

The chain joins TRBV28 to TRBJ1-5; no firm D call. In germline, CDR1 is MDHEN, CDR2 SYDVKM. With 5 bases removed from V and 7 bases from J, the gap between germline ends came to 9 bases. This CDR3 comprises 12 residues. This CDR3 is CASSPDMQPQHF. The DNA for the CDR3 is TGTGCCAGCAGTCCCGACATGCAGCCCCAGCATTTT.

This clone has only a few counts. The rearrangement uses TRBV12-5 and TRBJ2-3, with 8 bases aligning to TRBD2. Germline assignment: CDR1 LGHNT and CDR2 FRNRAP. The CDR3 is made up of 15 amino acids. J gave up 6 bases and V 2 bases, and 7 bases lay outside the gene matches. The DNA for the CDR3 is TGTGCTAGTGGTTTGACGGCGGGAGGAGCGGATACGCAGTATTTT. Translated: CASGLTAGGADTQYF.

This chain joins TRBV2 and TRBJ1-1, with D hard to call. Per germline, CDR1 SNHLY and CDR2 FYNNEI. CDR3 length: 16 residues. With 2 bases removed from V and 6 bases from J, the gap between germline ends came to 19 bases. The CDR3, as DNA: TGTGCCAGCAGTGAAATTTTAAGGATGTCCGTCTCTGAAGCTTTCTTT. This encodes CASSEILRMSVSEAFF.

This clone was seen more than once but under ten times. The V gene is TRBV7-2, the J gene TRBJ2-7, with D possibly being TRBD2 (6 bases). Germline-derived CDR1 and CDR2 are SGHTA and FQGNSA. The CDR3 length is 11 residues. V lost 3 bases to trimming and J lost 9 bases, with 9 bases between them. The DNA for the CDR3 is TGTGCCAGCAGCTTCCGGGACTGGCAGTACTTC. Translated, it gives CASSFRDWQYF.

The V call is TRBV30, the J call TRBJ2-4, with D hard to call. The germline gives CDR1 GTSNPN, CDR2 SVGIG (reference sequence). Trimming left V 1 base short and J 1 base short, with 5 bases between. CDR3 size: 13 residues. CDR3 in DNA: TGTGCCTGGAGTGATGGGGCCAAAAACATTCAGTACTTC. Translation: CAWSDGAKNIQYF.

In this sample, this clone turned up once. V usage is TRBV7-9 and J usage is TRBJ2-3, with TRBD1 matching over 7 bases. J was trimmed by 3 bases and V by 1 base; bases with no gene match: 1. Germline assignment: CDR1 SEHNR and CDR2 FQNEAQ (reference sequence). This CDR3 contains 14 residues. For the CDR3, the DNA is TGTGCCAGCAGCTTAGGGGACAGAACAGATACGCAGTATTTT. Residues: CASSLGDRTDTQYF.